This T cell receptor (beta chain) is drawn from a study of blood T cell repertoires in COVID-19. Study context: The analysed material was cDNA or gDNA that came from T cells, B-cell-depleted T cells, or PBMCs.

Germline values: CDR1 MNHEY, CDR2 SVGAGI. With V trimmed by 6 bases and J by 3 bases, 4 bases remained unmatched. The CDR3 has 14 amino acids. Method: immunoSEQ multiplex PCR; TCRdb's copy keeps in-frame clones and lacks some. Of 250,000 to 400,000 clones in the sample, 87% were seen once. This TCR was sampled from a woman aged 25-40 years who had recovered from COVID-19. V is TRBV6-5 and J is TRBJ1-5; 8 bases are a match to TRBD1. The sequenced sample consisted of PBMCs or T cells enriched from blood (not recorded which). The CDR3 coding sequence is TGTGCCAGCAGCCGGACAGGGATCAATCAGCCCCAGCATTTT. Encoded protein: CASSRTGINQPQHF.